This T cell receptor (beta chain) originates from a study of technical replicates of blood from four donors. The CDR3 consists of 17 residues. Trimming took 7 bases from V and 0 from J; bases not matched to a gene: 13. Germline V gene data show CDR1 as LNHDA and CDR2 as SQIVND (reference sequence). Using immunoSEQ multiplex PCR, the repertoire was profiled, and TCRdb retains in-frame clones only, with some absent. The sample holds tens of thousands of clones, about nine tenths seen once. Sequencing input: T cells isolated from PBMCs. The source is a human donor in good health. Some clones in this sample may be carry-over from other donors' samples. The chain uses TRBV19 and TRBJ2-5; TRBD1 matches at 8 bases. DNA for the CDR3: TGTGCCAGTAAGAAGGGACAGGTGACATCCGACCAAGAGACCCAGTACTTC. It codes for CASKKGQVTSDQETQYF.